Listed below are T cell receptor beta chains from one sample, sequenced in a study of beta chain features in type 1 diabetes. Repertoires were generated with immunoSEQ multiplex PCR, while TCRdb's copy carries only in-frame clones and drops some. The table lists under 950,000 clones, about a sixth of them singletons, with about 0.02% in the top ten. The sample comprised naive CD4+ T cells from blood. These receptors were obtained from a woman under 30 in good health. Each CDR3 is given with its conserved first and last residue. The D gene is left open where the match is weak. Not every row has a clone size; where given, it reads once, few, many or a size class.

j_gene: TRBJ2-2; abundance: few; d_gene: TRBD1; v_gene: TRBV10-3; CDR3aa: CAIRENRGTGELFF; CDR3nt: TGTGCCATCAGGGAAAACAGGGGTACCGGGGAGCTGTTTTTT
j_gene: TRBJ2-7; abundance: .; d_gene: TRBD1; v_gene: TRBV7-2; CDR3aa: CASSARDRAYEQYF; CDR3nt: TGTGCCAGCAGCGCCCGGGACAGGGCCTACGAGCAGTACTTC
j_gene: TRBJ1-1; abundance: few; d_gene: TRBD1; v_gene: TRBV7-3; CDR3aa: CASSHGTGAEAFF; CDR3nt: TGTGCCAGCAGCCACGGGACAGGCGCTGAAGCTTTCTTT
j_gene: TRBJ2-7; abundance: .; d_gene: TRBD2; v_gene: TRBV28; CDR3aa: CASRSTSGSEQYF; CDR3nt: TGTGCCAGCAGGTCGACTAGCGGTTCGGAGCAGTACTTC
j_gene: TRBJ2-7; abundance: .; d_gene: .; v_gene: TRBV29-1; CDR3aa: CSVESRRGSSYEQYF; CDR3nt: TGCAGCGTTGAATCCAGAAGGGGCAGCTCCTACGAGCAGTACTTC
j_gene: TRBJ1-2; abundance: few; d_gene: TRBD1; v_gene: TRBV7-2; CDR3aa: CASSRQGALAYGYTF; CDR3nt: TGTGCCAGCAGTAGACAGGGGGCGCTGGCCTATGGCTACACCTTC
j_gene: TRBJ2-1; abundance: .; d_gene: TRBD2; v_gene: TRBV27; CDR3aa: CASSSWTSGGYEQFF; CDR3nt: TGTGCCAGCAGTTCATGGACTAGCGGGGGGTATGAGCAGTTCTTC
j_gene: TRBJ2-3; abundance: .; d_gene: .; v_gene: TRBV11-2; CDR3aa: CASSSGITDTQYF; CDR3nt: TGTGCCAGCAGCTCCGGGATAACAGATACGCAGTATTTT
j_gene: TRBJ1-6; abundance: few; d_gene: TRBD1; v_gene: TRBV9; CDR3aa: CASSTNRDRISPLHF; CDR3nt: TGTGCCAGCAGCACTAACCGGGACAGGATTTCACCCCTCCACTTT
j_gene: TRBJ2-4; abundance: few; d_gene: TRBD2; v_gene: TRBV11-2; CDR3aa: CASSFPLGTSGQKNIQYF; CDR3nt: TGTGCCAGCAGCTTCCCCCTTGGGACTAGCGGACAGAAAAACATCCAGTACTTC
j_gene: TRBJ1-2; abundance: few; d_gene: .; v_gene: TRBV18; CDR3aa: CASSPPSDPYYGYTF; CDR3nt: TGTGCCAGCTCACCACCATCGGACCCTTACTATGGCTACACCTTC
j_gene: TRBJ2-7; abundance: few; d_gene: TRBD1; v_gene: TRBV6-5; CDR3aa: CASSRDRVNEQYF; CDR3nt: TGTGCCAGCAGTCGGGACAGGGTCAACGAGCAGTACTTC
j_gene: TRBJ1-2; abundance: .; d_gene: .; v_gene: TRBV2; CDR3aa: CASTGTANYGYTF; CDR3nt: TGTGCCAGCACGGGCACTGCTAACTATGGCTACACCTTC
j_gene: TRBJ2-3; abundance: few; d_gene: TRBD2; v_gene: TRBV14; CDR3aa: CASSHDLAGGPDTQYF; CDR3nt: TGTGCCAGCAGCCATGATCTCGCGGGAGGGCCAGATACGCAGTATTTT
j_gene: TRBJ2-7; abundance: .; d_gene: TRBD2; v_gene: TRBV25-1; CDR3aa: CASSPGGTSPVREQYF; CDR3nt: TGTGCCAGCAGTCCCGGGGGGACTAGCCCCGTTCGCGAGCAGTACTTC
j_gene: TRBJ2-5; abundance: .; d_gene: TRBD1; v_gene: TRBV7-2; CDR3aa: CASSRGTGLETQYF; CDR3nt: TGTGCCAGCAGCCGAGGGACAGGGCTTGAGACCCAGTACTTC
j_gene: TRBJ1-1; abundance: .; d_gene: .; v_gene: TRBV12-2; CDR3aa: CASRLVGGAPEAFF; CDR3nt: TGTGCAAGTCGCTTAGTTGGGGGCGCGCCTGAAGCTTTCTTT
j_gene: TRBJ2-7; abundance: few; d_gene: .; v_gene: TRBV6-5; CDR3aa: CASSYSGVGEQYF; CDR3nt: TGTGCCAGCAGTTACTCTGGGGTCGGCGAGCAGTACTTC
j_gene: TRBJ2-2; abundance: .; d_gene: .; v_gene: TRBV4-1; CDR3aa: CASSQVSATGELFF; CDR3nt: TGCGCCAGCAGCCAAGTTAGTGCCACCGGGGAGCTGTTTTTT
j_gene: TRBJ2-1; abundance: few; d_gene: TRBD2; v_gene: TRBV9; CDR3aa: CASSVRGLASNEQFF; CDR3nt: TGTGCCAGCAGCGTGCGGGGACTAGCTTCAAATGAGCAGTTCTTC
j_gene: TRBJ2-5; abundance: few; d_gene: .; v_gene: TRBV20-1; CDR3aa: CSARNEETQYF; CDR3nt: TGCAGTGCTAGAAACGAGGAGACCCAGTACTTC
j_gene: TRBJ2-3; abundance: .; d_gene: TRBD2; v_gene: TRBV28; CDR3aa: CASSDRKAGMTDTQYF; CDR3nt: TGTGCCAGCAGTGATCGGAAAGCGGGAATGACAGATACGCAGTATTTT
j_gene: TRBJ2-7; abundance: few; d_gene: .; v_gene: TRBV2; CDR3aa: CASSEFYYEQYF; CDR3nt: TGTGCCAGCAGTGAATTTTACTACGAGCAGTACTTC
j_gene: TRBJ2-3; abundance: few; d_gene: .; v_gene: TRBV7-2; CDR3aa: CASSLVPVDAQYF; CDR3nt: TGTGCCAGCAGCTTAGTACCCGTGGATGCGCAGTATTTT
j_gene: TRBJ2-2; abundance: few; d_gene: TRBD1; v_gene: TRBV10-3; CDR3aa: CAISAGQGTGELFF; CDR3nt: TGTGCCATCAGCGCGGGACAGGGCACCGGGGAGCTGTTTTTT
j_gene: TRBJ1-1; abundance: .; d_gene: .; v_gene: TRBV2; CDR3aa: CASSVRTENTEAFF; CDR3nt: TGTGCCAGCAGTGTGAGGACAGAGAACACTGAAGCTTTCTTT
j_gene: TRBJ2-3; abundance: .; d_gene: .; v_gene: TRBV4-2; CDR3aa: CASSQGLLGTQYF; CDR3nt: TGTGCCAGCAGCCAAGGATTGCTAGGTACGCAGTATTTT
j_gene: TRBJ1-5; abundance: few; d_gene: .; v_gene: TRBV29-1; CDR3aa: CSVATSGNQPQHF; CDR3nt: TGCAGCGTTGCGACCAGTGGCAATCAGCCCCAGCATTTT
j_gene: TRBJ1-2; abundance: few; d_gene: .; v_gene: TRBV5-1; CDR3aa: CASSLNGGYVYGYTF; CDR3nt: TGCGCCAGCAGCTTGAATGGGGGCTACGTCTATGGCTACACCTTC
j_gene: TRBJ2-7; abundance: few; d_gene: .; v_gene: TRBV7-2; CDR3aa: CASSFPQGYEQYF; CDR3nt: TGTGCCAGCAGCTTTCCCCAAGGGTACGAGCAGTACTTC
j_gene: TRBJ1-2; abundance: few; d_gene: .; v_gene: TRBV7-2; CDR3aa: CASSSRANYGYTF; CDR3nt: TGTGCCAGCAGCTCCAGAGCTAACTATGGCTACACCTTC
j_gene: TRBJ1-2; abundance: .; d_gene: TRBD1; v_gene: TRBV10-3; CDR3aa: CATKGTGLDGYTF; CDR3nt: TGTGCCACCAAGGGGACAGGGCTCGATGGCTACACCTTC
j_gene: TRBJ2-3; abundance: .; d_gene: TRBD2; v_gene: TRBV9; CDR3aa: CASSVAPGLALDTQYF; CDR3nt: TGTGCCAGCAGCGTAGCACCGGGACTAGCGTTAGATACGCAGTATTTT
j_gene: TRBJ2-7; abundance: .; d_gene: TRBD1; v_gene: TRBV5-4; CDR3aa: CASSLRQGSYEQYF; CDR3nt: TGTGCCAGCAGCTTACGACAGGGGAGCTACGAGCAGTACTTC
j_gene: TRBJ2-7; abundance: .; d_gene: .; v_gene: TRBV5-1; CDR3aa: CASSLDEHGPYEQYF; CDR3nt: TGCGCCAGCAGCTTGGATGAACACGGCCCTTACGAGCAGTACTTC
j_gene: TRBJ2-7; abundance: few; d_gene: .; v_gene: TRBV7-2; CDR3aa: CASSLVPGNYEQYF; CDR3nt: TGTGCCAGCAGCTTAGTCCCGGGTAACTACGAGCAGTACTTC
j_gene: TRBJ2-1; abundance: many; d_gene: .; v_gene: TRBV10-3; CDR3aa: CAISAGIQYNEQFF; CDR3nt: TGTGCCATCAGTGCGGGAATCCAATACAATGAGCAGTTCTTC
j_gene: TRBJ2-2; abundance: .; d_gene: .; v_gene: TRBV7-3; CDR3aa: CASSPNTGELFF; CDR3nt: TGTGCCAGCAGCCCAAATACCGGGGAGCTGTTTTTT
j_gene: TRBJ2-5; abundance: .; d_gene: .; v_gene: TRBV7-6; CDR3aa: CASSSGQKETQYF; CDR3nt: TGTGCCAGCAGCTCTGGACAGAAAGAGACCCAGTACTTC
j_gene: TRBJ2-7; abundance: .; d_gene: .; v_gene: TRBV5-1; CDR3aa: CASSLGGYEQYF; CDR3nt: TGCGCCAGCAGCTTGGGCGGATACGAGCAGTACTTC
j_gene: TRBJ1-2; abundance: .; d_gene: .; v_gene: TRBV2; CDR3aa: CASMVGGSSVNYGYTF; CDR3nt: TGTGCCAGCATGGTAGGGGGATCGTCGGTAAACTATGGCTACACCTTC
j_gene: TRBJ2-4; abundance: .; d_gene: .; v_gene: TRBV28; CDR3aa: CASSPSVAKNIQYF; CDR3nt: TGTGCCAGCAGTCCGAGTGTAGCCAAAAACATTCAGTACTTC
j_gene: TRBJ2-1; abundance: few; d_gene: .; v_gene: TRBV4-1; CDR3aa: CASSQLGGPSDEQFF; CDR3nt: TGCGCCAGCAGCCAACTAGGAGGGCCGTCAGATGAGCAGTTCTTC
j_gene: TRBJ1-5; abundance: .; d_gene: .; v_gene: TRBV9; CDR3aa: CASSVSPGPNQPQHF; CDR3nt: TGCGCCAGCAGCGTGAGTCCGGGGCCCAATCAGCCCCAGCATTTT
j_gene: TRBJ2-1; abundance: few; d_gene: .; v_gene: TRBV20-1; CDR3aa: CSARLRMGQFF; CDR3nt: TGCAGTGCTAGGCTACGAATGGGGCAGTTCTTC